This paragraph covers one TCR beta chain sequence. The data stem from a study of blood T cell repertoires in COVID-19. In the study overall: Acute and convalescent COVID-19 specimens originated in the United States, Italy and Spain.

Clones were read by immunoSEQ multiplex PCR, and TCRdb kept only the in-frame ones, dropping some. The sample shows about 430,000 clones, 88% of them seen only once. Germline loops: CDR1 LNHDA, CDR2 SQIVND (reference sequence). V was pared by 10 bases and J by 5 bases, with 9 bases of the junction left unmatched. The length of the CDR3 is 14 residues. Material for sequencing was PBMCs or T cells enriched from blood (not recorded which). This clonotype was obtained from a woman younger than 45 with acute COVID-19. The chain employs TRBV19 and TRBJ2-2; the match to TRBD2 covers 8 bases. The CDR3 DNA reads TGTGCCACTAAAGGGGCGGGGGGAACCGGGGAGCTGTTTTTT. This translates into CATKGAGGTGELFF.